This T cell receptor (beta chain) was identified during a study of blood T cell repertoires in COVID-19. Germline loops: CDR1 MNHEY, CDR2 SMNVEV (reference sequence). The trim removed 6 bases at V and 3 bases at J, leaving 11 bases unmatched. This CDR3 has 15 amino acids. TCRdb's copy holds only in-frame clones and misses some; the assay was immunoSEQ multiplex PCR. The table records about 110,000 clones, 88% of them present only once. This clonotype originated in a human donor in a cohort sampled during active COVID-19. The chain links TRBV27 to TRBJ2-7, with TRBD2 matching over 7 bases. Material: peripheral blood. The CDR3 is CASRGSGALNYEQYF. In nucleotides, the CDR3 is TGTGCCAGCAGAGGGAGCGGGGCCCTTAACTACGAGCAGTACTTC.